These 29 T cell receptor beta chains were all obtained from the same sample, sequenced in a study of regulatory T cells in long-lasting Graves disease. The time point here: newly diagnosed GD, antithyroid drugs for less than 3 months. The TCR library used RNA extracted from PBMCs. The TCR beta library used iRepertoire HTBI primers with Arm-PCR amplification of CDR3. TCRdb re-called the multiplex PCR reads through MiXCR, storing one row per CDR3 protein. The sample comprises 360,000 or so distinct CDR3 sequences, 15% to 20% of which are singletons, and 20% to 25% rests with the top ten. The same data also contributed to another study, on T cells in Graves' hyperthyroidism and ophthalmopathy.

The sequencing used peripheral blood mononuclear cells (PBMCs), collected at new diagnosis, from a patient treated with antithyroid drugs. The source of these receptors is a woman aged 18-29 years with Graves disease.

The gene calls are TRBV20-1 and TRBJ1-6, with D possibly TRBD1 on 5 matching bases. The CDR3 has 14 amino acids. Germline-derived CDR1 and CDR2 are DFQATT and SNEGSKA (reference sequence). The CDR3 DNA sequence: TGCAGCCTGACTGTCGGGACGGATAATTCACCCCTCCACTTT. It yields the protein CSLTVGTDNSPLHF.

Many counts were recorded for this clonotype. The CDR3 coding sequence is TGCGCCAGCAGCTTTCAGCTTTACAATGAGCAGTTCTTC. Translation: CASSFQLYNEQFF. V and J are TRBV5-1 and TRBJ2-1; D remains unclear. Germline V lookup: CDR1 SGHRS, CDR2 YFSETQ. V dropped 2 bases and J dropped 4 bases, with 7 bases sitting between them. This CDR3 is 13 amino acids long.

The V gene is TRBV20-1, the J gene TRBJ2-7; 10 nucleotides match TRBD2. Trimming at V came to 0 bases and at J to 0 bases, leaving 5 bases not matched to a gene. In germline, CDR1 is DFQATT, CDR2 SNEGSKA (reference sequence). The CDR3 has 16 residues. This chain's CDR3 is CSAREAGLAVSYEQYF. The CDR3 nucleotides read TGCAGTGCTAGAGAGGCCGGACTAGCGGTCTCCTACGAGCAGTACTTC.

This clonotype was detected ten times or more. The CDR3 DNA reads as TGTGCCTGGAGTTTCGGGACAGGGCCTAGCACAGATACGCAGTATTTT. Its protein product is CAWSFGTGPSTDTQYF. V gene TRBV30 combines with J gene TRBJ2-3; 9 bases agree with TRBD1. The CDR3 is made up of 16 amino acids. In germline, CDR1 is GTSNPN, CDR2 SVGIG (reference sequence). V shed 2 bases and J 0 bases; nucleotides not matched to a gene: 6.

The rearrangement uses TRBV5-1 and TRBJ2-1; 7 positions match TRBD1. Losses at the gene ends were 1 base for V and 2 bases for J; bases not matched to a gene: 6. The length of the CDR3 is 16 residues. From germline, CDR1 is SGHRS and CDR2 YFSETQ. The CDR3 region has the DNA TGCGCCAGCAGCTTGCCGGGACAGACGACCTACAATGAGCAGTTCTTC. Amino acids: CASSLPGQTTYNEQFF.

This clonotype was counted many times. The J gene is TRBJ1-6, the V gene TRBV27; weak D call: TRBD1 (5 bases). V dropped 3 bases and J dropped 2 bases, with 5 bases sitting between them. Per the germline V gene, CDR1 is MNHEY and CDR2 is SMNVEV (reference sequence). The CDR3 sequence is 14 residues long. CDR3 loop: CASSLGAYNSPLHF. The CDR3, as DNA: TGTGCCAGCAGTTTGGGGGCCTATAATTCACCCCTCCACTTT.

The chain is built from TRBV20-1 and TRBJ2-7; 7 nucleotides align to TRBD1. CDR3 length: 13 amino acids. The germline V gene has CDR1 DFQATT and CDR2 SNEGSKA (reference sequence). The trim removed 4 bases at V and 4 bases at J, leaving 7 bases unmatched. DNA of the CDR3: TGCAGTGCTACGACAGGGATGATTTACGAGCAGTACTTC. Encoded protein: CSATTGMIYEQYF.

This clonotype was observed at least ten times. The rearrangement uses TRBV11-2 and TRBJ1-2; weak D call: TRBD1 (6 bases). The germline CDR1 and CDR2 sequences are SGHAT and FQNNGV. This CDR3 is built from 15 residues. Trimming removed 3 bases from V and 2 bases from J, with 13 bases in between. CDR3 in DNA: TGTGCCAGCAGCTTCGGGGGGCAGATGAACTATGGCTACACCTTC. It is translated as CASSFGGQMNYGYTF.

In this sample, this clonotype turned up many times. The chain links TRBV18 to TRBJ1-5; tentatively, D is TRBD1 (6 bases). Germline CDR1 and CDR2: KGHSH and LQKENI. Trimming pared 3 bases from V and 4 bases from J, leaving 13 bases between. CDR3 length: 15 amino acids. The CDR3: CASSPSGAGNQPQHF. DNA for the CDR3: TGTGCCAGCTCACCCTCGGGGGCTGGTAATCAGCCCCAGCATTTT.

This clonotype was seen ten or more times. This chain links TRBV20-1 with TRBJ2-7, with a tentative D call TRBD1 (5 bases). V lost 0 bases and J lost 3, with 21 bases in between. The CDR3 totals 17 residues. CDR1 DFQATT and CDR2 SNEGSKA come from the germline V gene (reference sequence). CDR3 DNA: TGCAGTGCTAGAGATCTCGCAGGGAAAGGAAACTTCTACGAGCAGTACTTC. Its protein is CSARDLAGKGNFYEQYF.

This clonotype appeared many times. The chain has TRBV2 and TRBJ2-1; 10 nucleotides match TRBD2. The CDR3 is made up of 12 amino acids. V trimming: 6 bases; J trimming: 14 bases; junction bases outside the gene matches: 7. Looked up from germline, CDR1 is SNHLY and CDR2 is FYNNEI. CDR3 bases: TGTGCCAGCAGCAGTAGCGGGAGGATTGAGTTCTTC. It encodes CASSSSGRIEFF. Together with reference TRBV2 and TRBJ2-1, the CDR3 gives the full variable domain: EPEVTQTPSHQVTQMGQEVILRCVPISNHLYFYWYRQILGQKVEFLVSFYNNEISEKSEIFDDQFSVERPDGSNFTLKIRSTKLEDSAMYFCASSSSGRIEFFGPGTRLTVL.

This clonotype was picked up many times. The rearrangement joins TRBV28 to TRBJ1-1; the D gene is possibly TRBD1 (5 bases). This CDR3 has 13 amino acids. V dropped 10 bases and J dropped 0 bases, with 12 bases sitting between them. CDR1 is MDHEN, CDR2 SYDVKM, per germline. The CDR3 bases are TGTGCCACTCAGGGTTACATGAACACTGAAGCTTTCTTT. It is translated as CATQGYMNTEAFF.

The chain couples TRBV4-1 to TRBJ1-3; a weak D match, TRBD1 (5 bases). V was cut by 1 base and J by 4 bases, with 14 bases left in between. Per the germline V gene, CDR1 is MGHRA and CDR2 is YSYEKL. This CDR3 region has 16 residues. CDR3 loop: CASSQAQGGAGNTIYF. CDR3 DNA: TGCGCCAGCAGCCAAGCCCAAGGCGGGGCGGGAAACACCATATATTTT.

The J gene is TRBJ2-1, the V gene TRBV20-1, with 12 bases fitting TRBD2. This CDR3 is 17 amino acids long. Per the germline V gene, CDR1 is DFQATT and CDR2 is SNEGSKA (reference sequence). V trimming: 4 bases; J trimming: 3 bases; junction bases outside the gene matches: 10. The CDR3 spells CSAKPTTSGRIYNEQFF. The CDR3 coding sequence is TGCAGTGCTAAACCCACCACTAGCGGGAGGATCTACAATGAGCAGTTCTTC.

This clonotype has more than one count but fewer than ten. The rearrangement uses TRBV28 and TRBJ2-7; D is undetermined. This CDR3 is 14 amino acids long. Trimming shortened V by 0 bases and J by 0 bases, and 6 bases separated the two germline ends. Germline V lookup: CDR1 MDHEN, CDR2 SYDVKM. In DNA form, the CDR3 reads TGTGCCAGCAGTTTATGGGGGATCTCCTACGAGCAGTACTTC. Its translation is CASSLWGISYEQYF. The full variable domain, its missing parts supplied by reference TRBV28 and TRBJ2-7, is DVKVTQSSRYLVKRTGEKVFLECVQDMDHENMFWYRQDPGLGLRLIYFSYDVKMKEKGDIPEGYSVSREKKERFSLILESASTNQTSMYLCASSLWGISYEQYFGPGTRLTVT.

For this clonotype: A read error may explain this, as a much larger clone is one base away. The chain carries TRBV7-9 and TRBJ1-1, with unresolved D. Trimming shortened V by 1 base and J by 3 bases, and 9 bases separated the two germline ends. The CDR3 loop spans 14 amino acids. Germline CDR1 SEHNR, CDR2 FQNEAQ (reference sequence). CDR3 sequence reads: CASSLVRTDTEAFF. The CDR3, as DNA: TGTGCCAGCAGCTTAGTTCGGACGGACACTGAAGCTTTCTTT.

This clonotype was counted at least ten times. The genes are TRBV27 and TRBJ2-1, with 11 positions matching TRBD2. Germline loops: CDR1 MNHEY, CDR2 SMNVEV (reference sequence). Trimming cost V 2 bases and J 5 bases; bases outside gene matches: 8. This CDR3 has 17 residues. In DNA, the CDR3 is TGTGCCAGCAGTTTAGCGAGGGGTAGCGGGAGGGACAATGAGCAGTTCTTC. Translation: CASSLARGSGRDNEQFF.

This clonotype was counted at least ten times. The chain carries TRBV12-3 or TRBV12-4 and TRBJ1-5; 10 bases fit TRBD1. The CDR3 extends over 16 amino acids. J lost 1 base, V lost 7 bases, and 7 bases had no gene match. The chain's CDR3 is CASITTGGGSNQPQHF. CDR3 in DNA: TGTGCCAGCATCACGACAGGGGGCGGAAGCAATCAGCCCCAGCATTTT.

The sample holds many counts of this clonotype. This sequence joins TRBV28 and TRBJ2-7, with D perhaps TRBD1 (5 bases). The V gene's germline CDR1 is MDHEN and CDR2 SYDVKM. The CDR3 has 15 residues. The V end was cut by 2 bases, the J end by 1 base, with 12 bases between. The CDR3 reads CASSLRAGLSYEQYF. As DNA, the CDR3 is TGTGCCAGCAGTTTAAGGGCAGGGCTGTCCTACGAGCAGTACTTC.

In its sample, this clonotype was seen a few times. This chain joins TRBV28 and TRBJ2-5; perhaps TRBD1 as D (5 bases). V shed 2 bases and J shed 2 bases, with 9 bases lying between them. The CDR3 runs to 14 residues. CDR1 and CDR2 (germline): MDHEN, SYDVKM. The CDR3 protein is CASSLMQGQETQYF. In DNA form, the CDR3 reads TGTGCCAGCAGTTTAATGCAGGGACAAGAGACCCAGTACTTC.

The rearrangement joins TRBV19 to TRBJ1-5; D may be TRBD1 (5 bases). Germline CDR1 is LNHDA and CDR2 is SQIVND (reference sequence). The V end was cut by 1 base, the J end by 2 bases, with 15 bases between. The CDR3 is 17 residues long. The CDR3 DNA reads TGTGCCAGTAGTATAGGCAGGGTGATGTGGGGCAATCAGCCCCAGCATTTT. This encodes CASSIGRVMWGNQPQHF. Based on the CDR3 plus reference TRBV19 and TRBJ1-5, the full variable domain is DGGITQSPKYLFRKEGQNVTLSCEQNLNHDAMYWYRQDPGQGLRLIYYSQIVNDFQKGDIAEGYSVSREKKESFPLTVTSAQKNPTAFYLCASSIGRVMWGNQPQHFGDGTRLSIL.

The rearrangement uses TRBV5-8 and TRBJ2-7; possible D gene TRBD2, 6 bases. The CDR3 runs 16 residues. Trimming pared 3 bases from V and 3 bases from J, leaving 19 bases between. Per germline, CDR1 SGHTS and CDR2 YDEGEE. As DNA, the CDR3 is TGTGCCAGCAGCTCCGACTTATGGAGGGCCGGCTACGAGCAGTACTTC. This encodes CASSSDLWRAGYEQYF.

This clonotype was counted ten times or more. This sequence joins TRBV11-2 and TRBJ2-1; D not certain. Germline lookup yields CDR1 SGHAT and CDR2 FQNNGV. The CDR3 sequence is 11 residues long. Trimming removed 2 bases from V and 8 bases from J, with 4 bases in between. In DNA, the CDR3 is TGTGCCAGCAGCTTAAGCGATGAGCAGTTCTTC. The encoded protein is CASSLSDEQFF.

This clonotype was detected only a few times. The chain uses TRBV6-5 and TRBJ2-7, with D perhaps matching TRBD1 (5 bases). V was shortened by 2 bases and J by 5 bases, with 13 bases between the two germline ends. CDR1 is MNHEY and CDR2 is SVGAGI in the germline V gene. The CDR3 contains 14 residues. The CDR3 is CASSYSQGSNEQYF. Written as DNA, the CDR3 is TGTGCCAGCAGTTACAGCCAGGGAAGCAACGAGCAGTACTTC.

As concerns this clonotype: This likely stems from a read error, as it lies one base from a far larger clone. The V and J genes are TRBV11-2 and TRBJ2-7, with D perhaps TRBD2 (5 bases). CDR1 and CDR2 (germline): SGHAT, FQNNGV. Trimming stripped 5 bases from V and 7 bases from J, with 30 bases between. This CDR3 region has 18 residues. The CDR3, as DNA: TGTGCCAGCAGCCCAATACTGGGAGACCTAAGCTCCTACAATGAGCAGTACTTC. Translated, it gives CASSPILGDLSSYNEQYF.

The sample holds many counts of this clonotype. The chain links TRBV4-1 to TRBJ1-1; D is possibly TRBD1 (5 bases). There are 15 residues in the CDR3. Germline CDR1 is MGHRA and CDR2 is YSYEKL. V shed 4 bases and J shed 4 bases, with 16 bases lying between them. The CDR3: CASSLLTEKLTEAFF. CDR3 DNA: TGCGCCAGCAGCCTTCTGACAGAGAAACTCACTGAAGCTTTCTTT.

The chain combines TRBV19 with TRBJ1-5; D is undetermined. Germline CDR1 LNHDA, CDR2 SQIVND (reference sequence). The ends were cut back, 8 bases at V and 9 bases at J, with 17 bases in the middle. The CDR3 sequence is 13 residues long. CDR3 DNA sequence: TGTGCCAGTTCGAGGCTCCCGAAGGGGCCCCAGCATTTT. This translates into CASSRLPKGPQHF.

Here the CDR3 DNA reads TGCAGTGCTTTTCCTAGCGGGAGAGAGACCCAGTACTTC. It is translated as CSAFPSGRETQYF. This chain joins TRBV20-1 and TRBJ2-1; TRBD2 aligns across 10 bases. Judging by the DNA end, TRBJ2-5 fits better; the J call may be wrong. CDR3 size: 13 residues. CDR1 is DFQATT and CDR2 is SNEGSKA in the germline V gene (reference sequence).

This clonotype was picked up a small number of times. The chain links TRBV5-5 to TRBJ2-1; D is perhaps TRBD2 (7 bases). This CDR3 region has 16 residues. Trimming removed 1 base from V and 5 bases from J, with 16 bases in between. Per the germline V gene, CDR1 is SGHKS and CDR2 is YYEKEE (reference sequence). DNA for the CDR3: TGTGCCAGCAGCTTGAGGGGGACTACCGAACACAATGAGCAGTTCTTC. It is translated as CASSLRGTTEHNEQFF.